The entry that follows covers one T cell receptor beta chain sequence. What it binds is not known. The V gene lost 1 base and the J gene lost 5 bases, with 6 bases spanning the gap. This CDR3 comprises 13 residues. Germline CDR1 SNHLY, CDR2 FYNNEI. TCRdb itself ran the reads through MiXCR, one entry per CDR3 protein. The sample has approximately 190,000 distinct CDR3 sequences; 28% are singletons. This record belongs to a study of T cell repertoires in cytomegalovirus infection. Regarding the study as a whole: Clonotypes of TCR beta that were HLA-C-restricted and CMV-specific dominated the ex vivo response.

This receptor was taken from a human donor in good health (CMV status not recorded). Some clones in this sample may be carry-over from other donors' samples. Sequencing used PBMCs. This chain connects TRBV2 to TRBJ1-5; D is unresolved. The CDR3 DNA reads TGTGCCAGCAGTGAAGGGCGAGATCAGCCCCAGCATTTT. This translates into CASSEGRDQPQHF.